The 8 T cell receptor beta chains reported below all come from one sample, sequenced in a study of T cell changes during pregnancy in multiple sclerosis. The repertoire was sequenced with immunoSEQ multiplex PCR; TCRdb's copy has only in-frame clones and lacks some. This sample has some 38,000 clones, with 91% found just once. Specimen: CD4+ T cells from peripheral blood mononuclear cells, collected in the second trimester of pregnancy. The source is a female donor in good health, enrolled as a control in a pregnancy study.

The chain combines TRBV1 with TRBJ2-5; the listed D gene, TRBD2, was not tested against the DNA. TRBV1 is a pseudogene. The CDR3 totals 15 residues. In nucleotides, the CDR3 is TGCACCAGCAGCCTGGGTCTAGCGGGGCGAGAGACCCAGTACTTC. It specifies CTSSLGLAGRETQYF.

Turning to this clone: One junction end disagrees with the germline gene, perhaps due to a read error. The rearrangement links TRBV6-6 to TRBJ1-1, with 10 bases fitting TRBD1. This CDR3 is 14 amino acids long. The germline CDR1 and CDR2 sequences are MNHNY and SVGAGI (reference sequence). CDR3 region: CASSNSDRGPEAFF. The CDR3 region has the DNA TGTGCCAGCAGTAACTCAGACAGGGGGCCTGAAGCTTTCTTT.

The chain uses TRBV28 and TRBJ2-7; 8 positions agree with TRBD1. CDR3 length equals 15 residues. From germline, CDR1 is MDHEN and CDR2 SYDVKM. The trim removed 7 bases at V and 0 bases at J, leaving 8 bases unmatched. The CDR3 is CASTGQGLSSYEQYF. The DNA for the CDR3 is TGTGCCAGCACCGGACAGGGTTTGAGCTCCTACGAGCAGTACTTC.

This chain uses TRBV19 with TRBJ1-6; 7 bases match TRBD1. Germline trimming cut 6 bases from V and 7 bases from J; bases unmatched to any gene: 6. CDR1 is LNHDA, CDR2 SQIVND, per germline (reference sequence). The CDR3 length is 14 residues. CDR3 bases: TGTGCCAGTAGGCGGGACAGTACCAATTCACCCCTCCACTTT. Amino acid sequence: CASRRDSTNSPLHF.

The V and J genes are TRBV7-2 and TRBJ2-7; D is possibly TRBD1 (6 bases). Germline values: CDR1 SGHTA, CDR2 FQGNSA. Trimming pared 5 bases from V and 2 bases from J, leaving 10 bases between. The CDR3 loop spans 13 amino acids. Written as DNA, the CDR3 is TGTGCCAGCAGCCCCCGGACAGCCTACGAGCAGTACTTC. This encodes CASSPRTAYEQYF.

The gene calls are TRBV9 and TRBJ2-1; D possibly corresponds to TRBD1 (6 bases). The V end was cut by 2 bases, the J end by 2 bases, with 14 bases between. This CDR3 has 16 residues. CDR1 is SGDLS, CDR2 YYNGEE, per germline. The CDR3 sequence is CASSVRTAKTYNEQFF. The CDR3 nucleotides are TGTGCCAGCAGCGTGAGGACAGCGAAAACCTACAATGAGCAGTTCTTC.

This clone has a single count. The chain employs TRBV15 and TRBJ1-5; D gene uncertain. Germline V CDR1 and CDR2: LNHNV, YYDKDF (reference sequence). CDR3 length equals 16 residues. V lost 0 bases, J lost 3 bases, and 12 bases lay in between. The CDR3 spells CATSREAAEANQPQHF. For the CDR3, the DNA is TGTGCCACCAGCAGAGAGGCGGCGGAGGCCAATCAGCCCCAGCATTTT.

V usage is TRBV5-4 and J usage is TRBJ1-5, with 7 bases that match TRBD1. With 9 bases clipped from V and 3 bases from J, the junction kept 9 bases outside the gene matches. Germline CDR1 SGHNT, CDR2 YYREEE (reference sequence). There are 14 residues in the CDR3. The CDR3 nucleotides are TGTGCCACCTCCCAGGGACAGAACAATCAGCCCCAGCATTTT. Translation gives CATSQGQNNQPQHF.